This TCR beta chain comes out of a study of T cell responses to AZD1222 COVID-19 vaccine. Sequenced by immunoSEQ multiplex PCR; TCRdb stores in-frame clones only, minus some. The table has about 120,000 clones, around 90% seen once. Notes on the study in general: Recipients of two AZD1222 doses showed rising Spike-specific TCR breadth and depth. Researchers took repertoire samples only after the peak T cell response had come. Regions 160-218 and 743-854 held dominance among vaccine-associated CD4 TCRs, which spanned spike. White British donors predominated, females outnumbered males, and clonal diversity was possibly underestimated.

V was pared by 0 bases and J by 4 bases, with 7 bases between. From germline, CDR1 is PRHDT and CDR2 FYEKMQ (reference sequence). The CDR3 length is 15 residues. Details on this clone: Its antigen is not identified.

This TCR derives from an adult in good health. J is TRBJ2-6 and V is TRBV13, with D unresolved. The sample was peripheral blood, taken on day 0 of AZD1222 vaccination. CDR3 region: CASSLGEPGANVLTF. The DNA of the CDR3 is TGTGCCAGCAGCTTAGGGGAGCCAGGGGCCAACGTCCTGACTTTC.